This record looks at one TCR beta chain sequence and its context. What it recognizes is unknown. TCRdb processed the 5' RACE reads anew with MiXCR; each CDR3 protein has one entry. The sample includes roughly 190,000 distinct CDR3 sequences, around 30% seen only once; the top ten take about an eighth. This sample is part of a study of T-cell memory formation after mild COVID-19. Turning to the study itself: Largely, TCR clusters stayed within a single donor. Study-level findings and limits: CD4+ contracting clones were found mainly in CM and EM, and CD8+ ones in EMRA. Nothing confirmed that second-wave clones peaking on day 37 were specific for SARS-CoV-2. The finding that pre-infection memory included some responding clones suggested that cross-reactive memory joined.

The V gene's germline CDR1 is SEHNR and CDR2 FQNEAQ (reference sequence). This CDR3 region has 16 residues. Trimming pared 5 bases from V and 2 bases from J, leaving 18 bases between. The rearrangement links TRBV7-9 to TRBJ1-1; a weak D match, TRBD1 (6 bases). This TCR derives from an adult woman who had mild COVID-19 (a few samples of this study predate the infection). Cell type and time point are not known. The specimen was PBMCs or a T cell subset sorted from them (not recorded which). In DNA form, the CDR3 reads TGTGCCAGCAGCGCTATTTTAACAGGGCCCAACACTGAAGCTTTCTTT. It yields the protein CASSAILTGPNTEAFF.